The 3 T cell receptor beta chains below come from one sample, sequenced in a study of graft-versus-host responses after intestinal transplantation. Using immunoSEQ multiplex PCR, the repertoire was profiled, and TCRdb retains in-frame clones only, with some absent. The sample carries tens of thousands of clones, around 90% recorded once. The starting material was PBMCs, obtained 26 days after transplant. The receptors stem from a human patient who received an intestinal transplant, so some T cells may come from the graft donor.

The sample holds one count of this clone. The chain combines TRBV2 with TRBJ2-5; TRBD1 aligns across 10 bases. The CDR3 is 15 residues long. Germline V gene sequence: CDR1 SNHLY, CDR2 FYNNEI. The junction had 5 bases not matched to a gene; V was cut back by 7 bases and J by 0 bases. CDR3 DNA: TGTGCCAGCACTCGGACAGGGGGGTACCAAGAGACCCAGTACTTC. As protein: CASTRTGGYQETQYF.

This sequence joins TRBV2 and TRBJ2-7, with D unclear. CDR1 and CDR2 (germline): SNHLY, FYNNEI. Trimming stripped 10 bases from V and 5 bases from J, with 15 bases between. The CDR3 covers 12 residues. For the CDR3, the DNA is TGTGCCACCAATTCGGTCGCGAACGAGCAGTACTTC. Its translation is CATNSVANEQYF.

The chain couples TRBV5-6 to TRBJ2-1; D remains ambiguous. Trimming stripped 2 bases from V and 10 bases from J, with 7 bases between. CDR3 length: 11 amino acids. Germline CDR1 reads SGHDT; CDR2 reads YYEEEE. CDR3 region: CASSLTGEQFF. CDR3 bases: TGTGCCAGCAGCTTAACCGGGGAGCAGTTCTTC.